The 22 T cell receptor beta chains below come from one sample, sequenced in a study of response to subunit inactivated influenza vaccine. TCRdb re-called the RT-PCR reads with MiXCR, one entry per CDR3 protein. The table includes 150,000 or so distinct CDR3 sequences, approximately 10% detected once. This material consisted of non-naive T cells sorted from PBMCs, taken around seven weeks after vaccination. Receptors originate from a man aged 45 to 65 who received an inactivated influenza vaccine.

This clonotype was seen more than once but under ten times. This chain connects TRBV12-3 or TRBV12-4 to TRBJ2-2; 8 bases fit TRBD1. The CDR3 consists of 15 residues. The J segment lost 1 base and the V segment lost 5 bases, leaving 3 bases of the junction unmatched. The CDR3 loop reads CASSIGTGNTGELFF. In nucleotides, the CDR3 is TGTGCCAGCAGTATCGGGACAGGGAACACCGGGGAGCTGTTTTTT.

This chain connects TRBV6-1 to TRBJ1-1; 11 bases match TRBD1. Germline lookup yields CDR1 MNHNS and CDR2 SASEGT. There are 18 residues in the CDR3. Losses at the gene ends were 8 bases for V and 0 bases for J; bases not matched to a gene: 14. The CDR3 here is CASSGTGGRMNMNTEAFF. For the CDR3, the DNA is TGTGCCAGCTCCGGGACAGGGGGAAGGATGAACATGAACACTGAAGCTTTCTTT.

This clonotype has at least ten counts. The genes are TRBV5-1 and TRBJ2-5; a possible D gene is TRBD1 (6 bases). The CDR3 is 13 residues long. Trimming stripped 5 bases from V and 2 bases from J, with 10 bases between. In germline, CDR1 is SGHRS, CDR2 YFSETQ. The CDR3 sequence: CASSRQGQETQYF. CDR3 nucleotide sequence: TGCGCCAGCAGTCGGCAGGGGCAAGAGACCCAGTACTTC.

This chain uses TRBV12-3 or TRBV12-4 with TRBJ1-1; no clear D. The CDR3 length is 13 residues. The V end lost 6 bases, the J end lost 4 bases, and 12 bases lay between the germline ends. The CDR3 sequence: CASSRVGSTEAFF. The CDR3 region has the DNA TGTGCCAGCAGCCGCGTGGGGTCCACTGAAGCTTTCTTT.

V gene TRBV12-3 or TRBV12-4 combines with J gene TRBJ2-2; 7 bases match TRBD1. This CDR3 has 16 residues. V trimming: 6 bases; J trimming: 4 bases; junction bases outside the gene matches: 11. CDR3 nucleotides: TGTGCCAGCAGCCCTCGCCCTACAGGGGTCACCGGGGAGCTGTTTTTT. Translating gives CASSPRPTGVTGELFF.

This clonotype was detected a few times. The genes are TRBV5-1 and TRBJ2-1, with 11 bases aligning to TRBD2. J was trimmed by 1 base and V by 0 bases; bases with no gene match: 0. The germline gives CDR1 SGHRS, CDR2 YFSETQ. The CDR3 sequence is 16 residues long. CDR3 coding DNA: TGCGCCAGCAGCTTGGTAGCGGGAGGGTCCTACAATGAGCAGTTCTTC. Its translation is CASSLVAGGSYNEQFF.

The V call is TRBV6-2 or TRBV6-3, the J call TRBJ1-6, with a tentative D call TRBD1 (5 bases). CDR3 length: 14 amino acids. The germline V gene has CDR1 MNHEY and CDR2 SVGEGT. Trimming left V 0 bases short and J 10 bases short, with 10 bases between. CDR3 loop: CASSYSGGGSPLHF. As DNA, the CDR3 is TGTGCCAGCAGTTACTCCGGGGGAGGCTCACCCCTCCACTTT.

This clonotype has just a few counts. This chain links TRBV27 with TRBJ2-7, with D perhaps assigned TRBD1 or TRBD2 (5 bases each). V was clipped by 6 bases and J by 5 bases, with 26 bases between them. The CDR3 is made up of 17 amino acids. The V gene's germline CDR1 is MNHEY and CDR2 SMNVEV (reference sequence). The CDR3 loop reads CASSQTVGTTVGNEQYF. The CDR3 bases are TGTGCCAGCAGCCAAACCGTAGGGACCACCGTTGGGAACGAGCAGTACTTC.

Points on this clonotype: One base away lies a much larger clone, so this may be a sequencing read error. This sequence joins TRBV21-1 and TRBJ2-3; the table's D gene call, TRBD2, was not cross checked with the DNA. TRBV21-1 is labeled a pseudogene. This CDR3 has 17 amino acids. The CDR3 bases are TGTGCCAGCAGCACCCCCGGGACTAGCAGTAGCAGAGATACGCAGTATTTT. It is translated as CASSTPGTSSSRDTQYF.

This clonotype has a count of ten or more. The chain uses TRBV2 and TRBJ2-1, with D maybe TRBD2 (6 bases). The CDR3 runs 12 residues. Trimming took off 8 bases at V and 9 bases at J, with 14 bases between the two ends. Germline V gene lookup returns CDR1 SNHLY and CDR2 FYNNEI. This chain's CDR3 is CASSNLASEQFF. CDR3 DNA sequence: TGTGCCAGCTCAAATCTAGCGAGTGAGCAGTTCTTC.

This clonotype was observed a few times. This chain connects TRBV20-1 to TRBJ1-5, with 8 nucleotides matching TRBD1. The CDR3 has 12 residues. CDR1 and CDR2 (germline): DFQATT, SNEGSKA (reference sequence). The junction had 5 bases not matched to a gene; V was cut back by 6 bases and J by 7 bases. The CDR3 region is CSAGQGEQPQHF. CDR3 in DNA: TGCAGTGCCGGACAGGGAGAACAGCCCCAGCATTTT.

This clonotype was observed a handful of times. The CDR3 DNA is TGTGCCAGCTCACCACCATCGGGGGCCCATGGGGGATATACGCAGTATTTT. It yields the protein CASSPPSGAHGGYTQYF. The genes are TRBV18 and TRBJ2-3; D could derive from TRBD1 or TRBD2 (6 bases each). The germline gives CDR1 KGHSH, CDR2 LQKENI. CDR3 length equals 17 residues. Between the trimmed V and J ends, which lost 0 bases and 7 bases, there was a span of 20 bases.

This clonotype was observed many times. The chain combines TRBV5-1 with TRBJ2-5; 10 bases are shared with TRBD2. Losses at the gene ends were 0 bases for V and 2 bases for J; bases not matched to a gene: 4. CDR1 and CDR2 (germline): SGHRS, YFSETQ. This CDR3 has 16 amino acids. CDR3 coding DNA: TGCGCCAGCAGCTTGGCCCTACTAGCGGGGCAAGAGACCCAGTACTTC. Translating gives CASSLALLAGQETQYF. Based on the CDR3 plus reference TRBV5-1 and TRBJ2-5, the full variable domain is KAGVTQTPRYLIKTRGQQVTLSCSPISGHRSVSWYQQTPGQGLQFLFEYFSETQRNKGNFPGRFSGRQFSNSRSEMNVSTLELGDSALYLCASSLALLAGQETQYFGPGTRLLVL.

The rearrangement links TRBV5-1 to TRBJ1-2, with D possibly TRBD1 on 5 matching bases. Germline CDR1 reads SGHRS; CDR2 reads YFSETQ. The CDR3 is made up of 15 amino acids. V lost 0 bases to trimming and J lost 4 bases, with 13 bases between them. The CDR3 bases are TGCGCCAGCAGCTTGGAAGCAGGGTTGGCCTATGGCTACACCTTC. It specifies CASSLEAGLAYGYTF.

This chain links TRBV6-1 with TRBJ2-3; maybe TRBD2 (6 bases). Germline lookup yields CDR1 MNHNS and CDR2 SASEGT. This CDR3 has 13 residues. Trimming removed 6 bases at V and 5 bases at J, with 12 bases between. Written as DNA, the CDR3 is TGTGCCAGCAGCGATGCCGGGGGAGATACGCAGTATTTT. Residues: CASSDAGGDTQYF.

This clonotype was counted only a few times. One end of the junction fails to match germline, which may point to a read error. The rearrangement uses TRBV11-3 and TRBJ2-1; D gene unclear. From germline, CDR1 is SGHNT and CDR2 YENEEA. The CDR3 has 15 residues. DNA of the CDR3: TGTGCCAGCAGCCGTGGGGTTAGCTCCTTCAATGAGCAGTTCTTC. Amino acids: CASSRGVSSFNEQFF.

This clonotype has a handful of counts. The rearrangement joins TRBV10-1 to TRBJ2-3; TRBD2 matches 9 bases. The V gene's germline CDR1 is WNHNN and CDR2 SYGVQD (reference sequence). The CDR3 runs to 19 residues. The CDR3 is CAGRESKRGAFSGTDTQYF. The CDR3 bases are TGCGCTGGGAGGGAAAGCAAGCGGGGGGCGTTCAGTGGGACAGATACGCAGTATTTT.

This chain links TRBV14 with TRBJ1-2; D unclear. The ends were cut back, 0 bases at V and 8 bases at J, with 13 bases in the middle. The CDR3 is made up of 14 amino acids. Germline V CDR1 and CDR2: SGHDN, FVKESK. CDR3 loop: CASSQEVRGRGYTF. CDR3 nucleotide sequence: TGTGCCAGCAGCCAAGAGGTACGAGGTCGGGGCTACACCTTC.

This clonotype was seen a few times. The V call is TRBV7-2, the J call TRBJ2-7, with D unresolved. The CDR3 is 11 amino acids. The V end lost 3 bases, the J end lost 5 bases, and 5 bases lay between the germline ends. Germline-derived CDR1 and CDR2 are SGHTA and FQGNSA. The CDR3 loop reads CASSFDNEQYF. CDR3 in DNA: TGTGCCAGCAGCTTTGACAACGAGCAGTACTTC.

This clonotype was counted many times. This rearrangement joins TRBV10-3 to TRBJ1-2; D unresolved. This CDR3 region has 13 residues. The V gene lost 3 bases and the J gene lost 1 base, with 6 bases spanning the gap. CDR1 and CDR2 from the germline V gene are ENHRY and SYGVKD. The CDR3 region has the DNA TGTGCCATCAGTGAAACAGATAACTATGGCTACACCTTC. This sequence encodes CAISETDNYGYTF.

This clonotype was counted ten times or more. This rearrangement joins TRBV20-1 to TRBJ2-7; 8 bases agree with TRBD1. The CDR3 is 14 residues long. The germline V gene has CDR1 DFQATT and CDR2 SNEGSKA (reference sequence). Trimming at V came to 3 bases and at J to 6 bases, leaving 10 bases not matched to a gene. The CDR3 DNA follows: TGCAGTGCTAGTAGACAGGGGTCTCGCAGCGAGCAGTACTTC. It translates to CSASRQGSRSEQYF.

This clonotype was counted a few times. The CDR3 spells CASSTIRDRGTEAFF. The CDR3 coding sequence is TGTGCCAGCAGTACGATAAGGGACAGGGGTACTGAAGCTTTCTTT. The chain recombines TRBV13 with TRBJ1-1, with 10 bases matching TRBD1. Germline V gene lookup returns CDR1 PRHDT and CDR2 FYEKMQ (reference sequence). The CDR3 sequence is 15 residues long. With V trimmed by 6 bases and J by 5 bases, 9 bases remained unmatched.